The 15 T cell receptor beta chains presented below share a single source sample, sequenced in a study of neoadjuvant anti-PD-1 for oral cavity cancer. Time point given: after neoadjuvant nivolumab, at surgical resection. Profiled with immunoSEQ multiplex PCR; TCRdb holds only in-frame clones, not every one. The sample yields almost 8,500 clones, 70% seen once. The material sequenced was PBMCs, taken after nivolumab (anti-PD-1) treatment. Source of these receptors: a person between 40 and 85 years old with oral cavity squamous cell carcinoma.

The chain has TRBV23-1 and TRBJ2-3; TRBD2 matches 9 bases. TRBV23-1 is marked as an open reading frame, function uncertain. V was pared by 3 bases and J by 0 bases, with 16 bases of the junction left unmatched. This CDR3 comprises 20 residues. The CDR3 here is CASSQREPYSAGGSTDTQYF. The CDR3 DNA reads TGCGCCAGCAGTCAGCGGGAACCCTACTCAGCGGGAGGAAGCACAGATACGCAGTATTTT.

This chain uses TRBV4-2 with TRBJ1-1, with D maybe TRBD1 (6 bases). This CDR3 has 15 residues. V was trimmed by 1 base and J by 6 bases, leaving 15 bases between them. Germline V lookup: CDR1 LGHNA, CDR2 YNFKEQ. The DNA for the CDR3 is TGTGCCAGCAGCCAAGGGGACACGGAAATGTCTGAAGCTTTCTTT. This codes for CASSQGDTEMSEAFF.

CDR3 sequence (DNA): TGTGCCAGCAGGGTGGCAGGCTGGGGGGATGGCTACACCTTC. Its protein product is CASRVAGWGDGYTF. This chain joins TRBV7-9 and TRBJ1-2; tentatively, D is TRBD1 (5 bases). The V end was cut by 6 bases, the J end by 6 bases, with 17 bases between. The CDR3 loop spans 14 amino acids. The germline V gene has CDR1 SEHNR and CDR2 FQNEAQ (reference sequence). The whole variable domain, remainder taken from reference TRBV7-9 and TRBJ1-2, is DTGVSQNPRHKITKRGQNVTFRCDPISEHNRLYWYRQTLGQGPEFLTYFQNEAQLEKSRLLSDRFSAERPKGSFSTLEIQRTEQGDSAMYLCASRVAGWGDGYTFGSGTRLTVV.

The rearrangement joins TRBV9 to TRBJ2-7; D may be TRBD1 (5 bases). The V gene's germline CDR1 is SGDLS and CDR2 YYNGEE. The CDR3 length is 14 residues. The V and J ends lost 4 bases and 3 bases respectively, with 14 bases between them. CDR3 residues: CASSPDTLSYEQYF. The DNA for the CDR3 is TGTGCCAGCAGCCCGGACACCCTCAGCTACGAGCAGTACTTC. The variable domain in full, with the rest retrieved from reference TRBV9 and TRBJ2-7, is DSGVTQTPKHLITATGQRVTLRCSPRSGDLSVYWYQQSLDQGLQFLIQYYNGEERAKGNILERFSAQQFPDLHSELNLSSLELGDSALYFCASSPDTLSYEQYFGPGTRLTVT.

The rearrangement joins TRBV19 to TRBJ1-3, with 9 bases matching TRBD1. Germline values: CDR1 LNHDA, CDR2 SQIVND (reference sequence). After removal of 8 bases from V and 0 bases from J, the junction contained 8 bases not matched to a gene. There are 16 residues in the CDR3. DNA of the CDR3: TGTGCCAGTGGAACAGGGGGCGATTCCTCTGGAAACACCATATATTTT. As protein: CASGTGGDSSGNTIYF.

The chain combines TRBV5-6 with TRBJ2-3, with TRBD2 matching 7 bases. Germline CDR1 is SGHDT and CDR2 is YYEEEE. CDR3 size: 15 residues. With V trimmed by 4 bases and J by 7 bases, 12 bases remained unmatched. The CDR3 loop reads CASSPGGGRGYTQYF. CDR3 coding DNA: TGTGCCAGCAGCCCCGGGGGAGGGCGGGGGTATACGCAGTATTTT.

This rearrangement joins TRBV19 to TRBJ1-3; D is unresolved. Trimming removed 8 bases from V and 4 bases from J, with 12 bases in between. This CDR3 has 13 residues. Germline V gene sequence: CDR1 LNHDA, CDR2 SQIVND (reference sequence). CDR3 sequence (DNA): TGTGCCAGTTTCGAGGGTGGAGGAAACACCATATATTTT. This codes for CASFEGGGNTIYF.

This clone turned up a few times. This sequence joins TRBV19 and TRBJ2-1; TRBD2 matches 11 bases. Per the germline V gene, CDR1 is LNHDA and CDR2 is SQIVND (reference sequence). Germline trimming cut 7 bases from V and 6 bases from J; bases unmatched to any gene: 5. The CDR3 extends over 14 amino acids. CDR3 region: CASTTSGERNEQFF. DNA of the CDR3: TGTGCCAGTACGACTAGCGGGGAGCGCAATGAGCAGTTCTTC.

The V and J genes are TRBV4-1 and TRBJ1-4; tentative D call: TRBD1 (6 bases). This CDR3 is 14 amino acids long. The V end lost 4 bases, the J end lost 7 bases, and 13 bases lay between the germline ends. Germline CDR1 is MGHRA and CDR2 is YSYEKL. The CDR3 spells CASSRPGGLEKLFF. The CDR3, as DNA: TGCGCCAGCAGCCGTCCCGGGGGCCTTGAAAAACTGTTTTTT.

The table lists this clone with a few counts. The gene calls are TRBV9 and TRBJ2-6; D is possibly TRBD1 (6 bases). Trimming pared 4 bases from V and 3 bases from J, leaving 14 bases between. Looked up from germline, CDR1 is SGDLS and CDR2 is YYNGEE. The CDR3 sequence is 16 residues long. The DNA for the CDR3 is TGTGCCAGCAGCACCCTACTAGGGGGTGGGGCCAACGTCCTGACTTTC. The encoded protein is CASSTLLGGGANVLTF.

The gene calls are TRBV25-1 and TRBJ2-3; D may be TRBD1 or TRBD2 (5 bases each). The CDR3 loop spans 17 amino acids. CDR1 is MGHDK and CDR2 is SYGVNS in the germline V gene. V lost 1 base and J lost 1, with 15 bases in between. The CDR3 here is CASSESSGPWGTDTQYF. CDR3 nucleotides: TGTGCCAGCAGTGAATCATCGGGACCTTGGGGCACAGATACGCAGTATTTT.

This rearrangement joins TRBV7-8 to TRBJ2-2; D gene ambiguous. The length of the CDR3 is 15 residues. The V and J ends lost 2 bases and 1 base respectively, with 8 bases between them. Germline V lookup: CDR1 SGHVS, CDR2 FQNEAQ. CDR3 region: CASSLRLMNTGELFF. The CDR3 DNA reads TGTGCCAGCAGCTTACGACTTATGAACACCGGGGAGCTGTTTTTT.

This clone has a handful of counts. The chain has TRBV7-9 and TRBJ1-4; D perhaps matches TRBD1 (6 bases). V lost 7 bases to trimming and J lost 5 bases, with 17 bases between them. Germline loops: CDR1 SEHNR, CDR2 FQNEAQ (reference sequence). There are 15 residues in the CDR3. The CDR3 region is CASTRGGQENEKLFF. The CDR3 DNA follows: TGTGCCAGCACCAGAGGGGGACAAGAAAATGAAAAACTGTTTTTT.

This clone was counted a few times. This sequence joins TRBV5-4 and TRBJ2-1, with D unclear. The CDR3 extends over 17 amino acids. The germline CDR1 and CDR2 sequences are SGHNT and YYREEE (reference sequence). V dropped 0 bases and J dropped 5 bases, with 18 bases sitting between them. The CDR3 DNA reads TGTGCCAGCAGCTTGGGACACCGCAACCCTGGCAACAATGAGCAGTTCTTC. Translation: CASSLGHRNPGNNEQFF. Together with reference TRBV5-4 and TRBJ2-1, the CDR3 gives the full variable domain: ETGVTQSPTHLIKTRGQQVTLRCSSQSGHNTVSWYQQALGQGPQFIFQYYREEENGRGNFPPRFSGLQFPNYSSELNVNALELDDSALYLCASSLGHRNPGNNEQFFGPGTRLTVL.

The gene calls are TRBV7-2 and TRBJ1-2, with TRBD1 identical over 10 bases. CDR1 and CDR2 (germline): SGHTA, FQGNSA. V dropped 4 bases and J dropped 7; count of bases not matched to a gene: 6. The CDR3 totals 14 residues. The CDR3 nucleotides read TGTGCCAGCAGCTCTGGGACAGGGGCGGTTGGCTACACCTTC. Its protein is CASSSGTGAVGYTF.